Shown below are 6 T cell receptor beta chains from a single sample sequenced in a study of shared clonotypes between healthy human individuals. Assay used: immunoSEQ multiplex PCR; TCRdb lists only in-frame clones, some missing. The table records about half a million clones, 81% of them present only once. What was sequenced was PBMCs. The source is a woman aged 40-49 years in good health. Some clones in this sample may be carry-over from other donors' samples.

The chain couples TRBV18 to TRBJ2-7; 7 bases are shared with TRBD2. The ends lost 2 bases at V and 0 bases at J; junction bases unmatched: 4. The CDR3 totals 15 residues. Germline lookup yields CDR1 KGHSH and CDR2 LQKENI. This CDR3 is CASSPAGVLSYEQYF. The CDR3 region has the DNA TGTGCCAGCTCACCAGCGGGAGTCCTCTCCTACGAGCAGTACTTC.

The CDR3 is CASGAGGKSGELFF. For the CDR3, the DNA is TGTGCCAGCGGGGCAGGGGGAAAGTCCGGGGAGCTGTTTTTT. The chain links TRBV27 to TRBJ2-2; 7 bases fit TRBD1. V lost 8 bases and J lost 6; bases outside the gene matches: 9. The CDR3 extends over 14 amino acids. Per the germline V gene, CDR1 is MNHEY and CDR2 is SMNVEV (reference sequence).

The chain uses TRBV11-3 and TRBJ2-1, with 7 bases fitting TRBD2. This CDR3 is 15 amino acids long. V was pared by 0 bases and J by 6 bases, with 5 bases of the junction left unmatched. Germline V lookup: CDR1 SGHNT, CDR2 YENEEA. As DNA, the CDR3 is TGTGCCAGCAGCTTAGATCGGGCTAGCGGCAATGAGCAGTTCTTC. Its protein is CASSLDRASGNEQFF.

The chain is built from TRBV7-9 and TRBJ2-1; tentative D call: TRBD1 (6 bases). CDR1 and CDR2 from the germline V gene are SEHNR and FQNEAQ (reference sequence). Trimming took off 1 base at V and 12 bases at J, with 28 bases between the two ends. The CDR3 sequence is 18 residues long. CDR3 residues: CASSLELDAGATLQGQFF. The CDR3 bases are TGTGCCAGCAGCTTAGAACTTGATGCGGGTGCCACGCTACAGGGGCAGTTCTTC.

The CDR3 coding sequence is TGTGCCAGTAGTACCCAAGCCGGCCCCGGGGAGCTGTTTTTT. It translates to CASSTQAGPGELFF. V usage is TRBV19 and J usage is TRBJ2-2, with D unclear. V was trimmed by 4 bases and J by 6 bases, leaving 12 bases between them. CDR3 size: 14 residues. CDR1 and CDR2 from the germline V gene are LNHDA and SQIVND (reference sequence).

Ten or more counts support this clone. At the DNA level, this CDR3 is encoded by other sequences in the same sample as well. The gene calls are TRBV18 and TRBJ1-5; D is ambiguous. The CDR3 contains 15 residues. The V gene lost 3 bases and the J gene lost 1 base, with 10 bases spanning the gap. Germline CDR1 KGHSH, CDR2 LQKENI. The CDR3 coding sequence is TGTGCCAGCTCACCCCCGTTGGGGAGCAATCAGCCCCAGCATTTT. Translation gives CASSPPLGSNQPQHF.